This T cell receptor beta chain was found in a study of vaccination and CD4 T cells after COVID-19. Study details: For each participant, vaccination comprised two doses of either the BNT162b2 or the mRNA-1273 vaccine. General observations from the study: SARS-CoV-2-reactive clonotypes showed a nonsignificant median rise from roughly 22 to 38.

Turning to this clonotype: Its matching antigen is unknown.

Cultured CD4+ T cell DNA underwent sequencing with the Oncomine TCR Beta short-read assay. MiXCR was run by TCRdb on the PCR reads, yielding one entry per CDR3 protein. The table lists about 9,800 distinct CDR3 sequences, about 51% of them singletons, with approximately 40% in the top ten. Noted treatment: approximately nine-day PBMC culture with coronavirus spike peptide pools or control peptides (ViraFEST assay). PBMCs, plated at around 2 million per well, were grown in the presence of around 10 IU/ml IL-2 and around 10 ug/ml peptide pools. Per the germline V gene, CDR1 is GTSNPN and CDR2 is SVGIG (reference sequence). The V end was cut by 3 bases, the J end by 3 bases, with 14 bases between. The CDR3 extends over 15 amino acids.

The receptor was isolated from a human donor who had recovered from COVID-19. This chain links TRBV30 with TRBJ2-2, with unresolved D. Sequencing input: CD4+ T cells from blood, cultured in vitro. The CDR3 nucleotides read TGTGCCTGGAGATGGCGACCTCTCTACACCGGGGAGCTGTTTTTT. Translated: CAWRWRPLYTGELFF.